This paragraph covers one T cell receptor (beta chain) sequence. Its specificity is not known. These data belong to a study of T cells after yellow fever vaccination. Study-level background: Fractions containing few cells were prepared with SMART-Seq v4 Ultra Low Input.

A universal primer site and UMIs were added as TCR cDNA was made by 5'RACE template switching. TCRdb processed the 5' RACE reads anew with MiXCR; each CDR3 protein has one entry. The table has about 340,000 distinct CDR3 sequences, under 15% seen once. CDR1 is KGHSH, CDR2 LQKENI, per germline. The CDR3 runs 18 residues. Trimming removed 2 bases at V and 0 bases at J, with 17 bases between. Study observations and caveats: Contamination of FACS-sorted repertoires by abundant clonotypes from the bulk population could occur. Most clones from primary vaccination were detected again post-booster (just under 97% CD4, 88% CD8).

The sequence was obtained from a man in his late teens or twenties who received the YFV17D yellow fever vaccine. This specimen was CD4+ T cells sorted from PBMCs, taken 15 days after the yellow fever booster vaccination. The rearrangement joins TRBV18 to TRBJ1-5; no clear D. The CDR3 sequence: CASSPNSREGYSNQPQHF. CDR3 DNA: TGTGCCAGCTCACCAAACAGTCGAGAGGGTTATAGCAATCAGCCCCAGCATTTT.